This T cell receptor beta chain was documented in a study of blood T cell repertoires in COVID-19. CDR3 length equals 15 residues. CDR1 and CDR2 (germline): SGDLS, YYNGEE. Trimming shortened V by 0 bases and J by 3 bases, and 10 bases separated the two germline ends. The assay was immunoSEQ multiplex PCR, and TCRdb's table has in-frame clones only and misses some. The repertoire holds roughly 80,000 clones, 80% to 90% seen once, with approximately 15% in the top ten. The source material was peripheral blood. This chain joins TRBV9 and TRBJ1-3, with D unclear. The TCR originated in an older man in a cohort sampled during active COVID-19. CDR3 amino acids: CASSVGSGVGNTIYF. Written as DNA, the CDR3 is TGTGCCAGCAGCGTAGGTTCCGGGGTTGGAAACACCATATATTTT.